This T cell receptor (beta chain) was observed in a study of identical twins (dated by TCRdb to the mid-2010s). For the study in its entirety: TCR alpha and beta repertoires from monozygotic twins, unrelated adults of various ages and cord blood were deep-sequenced to test whether fetal clonotypes persist. To rule out contamination, replicate twin experiments were performed at different times with different library preparation protocols. What the research found in general, with its limitations: Zero-insertion analyses could be partly confounded by invariant T cells such as MAIT and iNKT, though diverse VJ usage argued against such confounding for most clonotypes. Excess twin sharing in beta out-of-frame sequences was weaker because fewer shared sequences lowered the signal-to-noise ratio. In monozygotic twins, recombination models systematically underestimated out-of-frame TCR alpha sharing, but the models matched the sharing seen between unrelated individuals. Abundant cord blood beta clonotypes carried fewer insertions; young adult naive repertoires showed a weaker similar trend, while memory repertoires showed none. Because the same donors could not be followed over many years, the conclusions relied on cross-sectional statistical analysis. Compared with coincidental sharing between unrelated individuals, out-of-frame TCR alpha sequences shared between twins showed an excess of sequences with low generation probability.

Only healthy Caucasian donors were included. Miltenyi CD45RO+ enrichment and human naive T-cell isolation kits were used to isolate memory (CD45RO+) and naive T cells from PBMC. The library was prepared using 5' RACE. Instrument on record: Illumina HiSeq 2000. Template switching added a universal primer binding site, and the final cDNA carried a unique molecular identifier that allowed TCR cDNA molecules to be counted accurately. First-strand cDNA for TCR alpha and beta chains was synthesized from specific primers in the conserved constant-segment region. Each cDNA library was double barcoded, with a SMART-Mk sample barcode plus Illumina barcodes, to control for contamination. Two successive PCR steps introduced TruSeq adapter sequences along with Illumina sample barcodes. The Illumina HiSeq platform was used with custom primers to sequence TCR alpha and beta cDNA libraries. The authors processed their data as follows. Raw reads were processed with MiGEC to extract unique molecular identifiers, and MiXCR was used to determine CDR3 positions. Recombination models were inferred per individual with the repgenHMM and IGoR tools using an EM algorithm. Shared clonotypes were analyzed with the tcR package in R, and sharing was normalized by the product of cloneset sizes. To study raw recombination free of thymic and clonal selection effects, out-of-frame nonproductive sequences were analyzed. TCRdb reprocessed the public reads (quality trimming at Q25 with fastp, clone calling with MiXCR) and kept in-frame beta chains. Identical CDR3 protein sequences are pooled into one entry, listed with their most common genes and DNA. TCRdb's processing, not the authors' own work, is the source of the V and J calls. The sample contains about 200,000 distinct CDR3 sequences, about 10% of them found a single time. The top ten clones comprise about 9% of the sample.

This clonotype appeared a few times. It lacks a known antigen. No much larger clone is present one base from it, and per-base qualities are unavailable. Between the V and J ends, shortened by 0 bases and 5 bases respectively, the junction contains 14 bases. From its cysteine to its phenylalanine, the CDR3 spans 17 amino acids. The kept DNA is CDR3 alone, 51 bases in frame from the first base. The chain links TRBV6-7 with TRBJ1-6; no confident D gene assignment can be made. TRBV6-7 is flagged as an ORF with uncertain function. The sequenced sample consisted of memory T cells sorted from blood. Per the publication, the cell subset or site label means: CD45RO+ enriched T cells. The receptor was isolated from a man aged 45-65 years in good health. For the CDR3, the sequence is CASSYSQERDNNSPLHF. The nucleotide sequence is TGTGCCAGCAGTTACTCTCAGGAGAGGGATAATAATTCACCCCTCCACTTT.